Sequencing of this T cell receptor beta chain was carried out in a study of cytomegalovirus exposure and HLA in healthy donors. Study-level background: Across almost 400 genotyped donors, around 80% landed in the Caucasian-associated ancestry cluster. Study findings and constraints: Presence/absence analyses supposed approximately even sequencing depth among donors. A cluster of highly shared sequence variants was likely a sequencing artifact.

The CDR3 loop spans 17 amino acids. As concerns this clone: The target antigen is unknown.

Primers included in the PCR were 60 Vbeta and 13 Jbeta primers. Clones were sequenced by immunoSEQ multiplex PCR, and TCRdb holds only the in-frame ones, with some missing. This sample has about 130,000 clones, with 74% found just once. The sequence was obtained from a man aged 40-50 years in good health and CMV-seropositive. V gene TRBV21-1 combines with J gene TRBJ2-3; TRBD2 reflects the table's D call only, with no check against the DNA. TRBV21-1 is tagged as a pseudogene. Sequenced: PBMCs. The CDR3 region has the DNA TGTGCCAGCAGCCCAGCCCGGACTACTCGTGGCACAGATACGCAGTATTTT. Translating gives CASSPARTTRGTDTQYF.